What follows is one T cell receptor beta chain and its context. Its matching antigen is unknown. Vbeta (60) and Jbeta (13) primers were used in the PCR. The assay was immunoSEQ multiplex PCR, and TCRdb's table has in-frame clones only and misses some. The repertoire holds over 250,000 clones, with just over 70% as singletons. The sample is drawn from a study of cytomegalovirus exposure and HLA in healthy donors. Study-level points and caveats: Usually a TCR sequence was rare, but some public TCRs were found in many donors.

CDR1 MNHEY and CDR2 SVGAGI come from the germline V gene. The CDR3 has 12 amino acids. The V end was cut by 6 bases, the J end by 8 bases, with 13 bases between. This receptor was taken from a female donor in good health and CMV-seronegative. What was sequenced was PBMCs. The chain employs TRBV6-5 and TRBJ1-2; D is uncertain. The CDR3 sequence is CASSTGGGGYTF. The CDR3 nucleotides are TGTGCCAGCAGCACCGGTGGAGGGGGCTACACCTTC.